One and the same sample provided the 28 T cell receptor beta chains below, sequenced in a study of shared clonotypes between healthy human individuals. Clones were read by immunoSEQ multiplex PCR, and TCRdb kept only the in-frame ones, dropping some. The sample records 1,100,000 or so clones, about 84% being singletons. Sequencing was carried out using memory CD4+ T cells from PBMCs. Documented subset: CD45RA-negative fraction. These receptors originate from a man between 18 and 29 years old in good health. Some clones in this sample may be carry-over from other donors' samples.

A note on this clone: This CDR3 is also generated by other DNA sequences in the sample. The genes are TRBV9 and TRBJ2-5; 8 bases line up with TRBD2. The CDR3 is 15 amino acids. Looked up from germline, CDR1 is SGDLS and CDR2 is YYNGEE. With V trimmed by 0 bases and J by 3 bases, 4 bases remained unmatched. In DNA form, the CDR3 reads TGTGCCAGCAGCGTAGTAGGGACTAGGGAAGAGACCCAGTACTTC. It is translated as CASSVVGTREETQYF.

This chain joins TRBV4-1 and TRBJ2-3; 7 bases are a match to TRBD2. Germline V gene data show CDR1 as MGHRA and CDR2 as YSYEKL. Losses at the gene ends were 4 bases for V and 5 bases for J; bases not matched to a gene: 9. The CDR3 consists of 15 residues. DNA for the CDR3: TGCGCCAGCAGCCCCCAAGGACTAGGAGGAGATACGCAGTATTTT. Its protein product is CASSPQGLGGDTQYF.

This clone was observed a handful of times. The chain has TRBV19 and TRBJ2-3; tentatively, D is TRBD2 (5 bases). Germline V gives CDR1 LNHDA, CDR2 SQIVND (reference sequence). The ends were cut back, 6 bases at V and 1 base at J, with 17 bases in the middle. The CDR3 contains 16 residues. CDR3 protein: CASSQPGSEGTDTQYF. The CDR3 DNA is TGTGCCAGTAGCCAACCGGGGAGCGAAGGCACAGATACGCAGTATTTT.

The CDR3 sequence: CASRTQPYEQYF. DNA for the CDR3: TGTGCCAGCAGGACCCAGCCCTACGAGCAGTACTTC. V and J are TRBV6-1 and TRBJ2-7; the D is unclear. The CDR3 consists of 12 residues. Germline-derived CDR1 and CDR2 are MNHNS and SASEGT. Trimming cost V 6 bases and J 2 bases, with 8 bases left between them.

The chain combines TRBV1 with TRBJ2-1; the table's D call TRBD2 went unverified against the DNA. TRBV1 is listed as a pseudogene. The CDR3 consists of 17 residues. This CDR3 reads CTSSHPARLAGAGEQFF. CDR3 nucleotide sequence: TGCACCAGCAGCCACCCCGCCAGACTAGCGGGAGCGGGGGAGCAGTTCTTC.

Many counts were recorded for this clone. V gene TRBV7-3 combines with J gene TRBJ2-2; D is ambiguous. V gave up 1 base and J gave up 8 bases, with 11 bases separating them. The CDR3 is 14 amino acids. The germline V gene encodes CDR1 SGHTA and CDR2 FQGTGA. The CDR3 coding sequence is TGTGCCAGCAGCTTAAACCCCAATAGGGGGGAGCTGTTTTTT. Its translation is CASSLNPNRGELFF. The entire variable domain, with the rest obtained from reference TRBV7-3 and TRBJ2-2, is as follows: GAGVSQTPSNKVTEKGKYVELRCDPISGHTALYWYRQSLGQGPEFLIYFQGTGAADDSGLPNDRFFAVRPEGSVSTLKIQRTERGDSAVYLCASSLNPNRGELFFGEGSRLTVL.

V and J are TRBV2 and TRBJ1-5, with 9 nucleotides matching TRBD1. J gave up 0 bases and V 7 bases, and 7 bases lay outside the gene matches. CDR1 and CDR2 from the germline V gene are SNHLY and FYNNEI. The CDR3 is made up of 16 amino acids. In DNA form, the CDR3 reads TGTGCCAGCAAGTTTGGGACAGGGAATAGCAATCAGCCCCAGCATTTT. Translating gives CASKFGTGNSNQPQHF.

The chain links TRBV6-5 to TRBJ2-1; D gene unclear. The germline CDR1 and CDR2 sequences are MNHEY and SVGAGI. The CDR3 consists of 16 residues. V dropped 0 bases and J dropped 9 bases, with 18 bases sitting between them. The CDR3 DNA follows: TGTGCCAGCAGTTACTCGCCAACCGGGTCCTTTATTGAGCAGTTCTTC. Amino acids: CASSYSPTGSFIEQFF.

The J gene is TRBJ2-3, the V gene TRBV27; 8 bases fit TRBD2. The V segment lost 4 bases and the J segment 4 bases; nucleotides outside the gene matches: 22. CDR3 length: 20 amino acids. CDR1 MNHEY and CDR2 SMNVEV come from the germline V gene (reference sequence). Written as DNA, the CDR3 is TGTGCCAGCAGTTATCGCCCGGGGATGCGACTAGCGAAGGACGCAGATACGCAGTATTTT. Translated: CASSYRPGMRLAKDADTQYF.

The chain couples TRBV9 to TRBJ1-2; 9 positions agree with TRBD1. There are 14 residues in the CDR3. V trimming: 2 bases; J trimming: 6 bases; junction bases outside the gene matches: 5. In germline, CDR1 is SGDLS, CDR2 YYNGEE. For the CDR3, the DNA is TGTGCCAGCAGCGTCACAGGGGGCGCTCATGGCTACACCTTC. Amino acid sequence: CASSVTGGAHGYTF. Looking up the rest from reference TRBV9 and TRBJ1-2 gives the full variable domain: DSGVTQTPKHLITATGQRVTLRCSPRSGDLSVYWYQQSLDQGLQFLIQYYNGEERAKGNILERFSAQQFPDLHSELNLSSLELGDSALYFCASSVTGGAHGYTFGSGTRLTVV.

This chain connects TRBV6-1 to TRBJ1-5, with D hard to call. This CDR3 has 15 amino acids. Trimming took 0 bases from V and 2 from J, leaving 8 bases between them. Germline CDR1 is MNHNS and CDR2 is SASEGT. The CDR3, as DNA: TGTGCCAGCAGTGAAGCGCAGAGGGGCAATCAGCCCCAGCATTTT. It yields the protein CASSEAQRGNQPQHF.

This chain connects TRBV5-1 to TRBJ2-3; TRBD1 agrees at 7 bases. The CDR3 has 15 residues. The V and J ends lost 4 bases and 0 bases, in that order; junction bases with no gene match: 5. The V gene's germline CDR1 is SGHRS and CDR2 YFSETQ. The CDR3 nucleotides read TGCGCCAGCAGCATGAGACAGGGTAGCACAGATACGCAGTATTTT. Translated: CASSMRQGSTDTQYF.

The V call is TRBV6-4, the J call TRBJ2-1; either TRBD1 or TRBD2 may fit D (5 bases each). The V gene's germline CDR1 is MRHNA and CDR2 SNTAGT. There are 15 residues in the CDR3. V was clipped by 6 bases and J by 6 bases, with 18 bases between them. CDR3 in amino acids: CASRIPGPRPNEQFF. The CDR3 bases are TGTGCCAGCAGAATACCGGGACCCAGGCCCAATGAGCAGTTCTTC.

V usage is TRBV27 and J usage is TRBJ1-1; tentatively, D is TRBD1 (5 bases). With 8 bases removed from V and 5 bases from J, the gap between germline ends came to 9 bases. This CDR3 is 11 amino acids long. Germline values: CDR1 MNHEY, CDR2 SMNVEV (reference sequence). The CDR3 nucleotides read TGTGCCAGCCGGACACGGACTGAAGCTTTCTTT. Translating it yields CASRTRTEAFF.

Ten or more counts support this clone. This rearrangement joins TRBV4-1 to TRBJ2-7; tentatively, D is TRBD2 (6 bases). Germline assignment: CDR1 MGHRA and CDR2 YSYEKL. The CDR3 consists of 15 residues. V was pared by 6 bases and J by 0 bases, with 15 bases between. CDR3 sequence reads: CASRLRYGSSYEQYF. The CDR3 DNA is TGCGCCAGCAGACTAAGGTACGGGAGCTCCTACGAGCAGTACTTC.

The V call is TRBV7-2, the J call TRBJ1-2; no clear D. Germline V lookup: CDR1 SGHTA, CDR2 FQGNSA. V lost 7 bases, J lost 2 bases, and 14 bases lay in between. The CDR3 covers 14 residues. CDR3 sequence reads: CASTVDGRNYGYTF. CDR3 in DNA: TGTGCCAGCACCGTGGACGGAAGGAACTATGGCTACACCTTC.

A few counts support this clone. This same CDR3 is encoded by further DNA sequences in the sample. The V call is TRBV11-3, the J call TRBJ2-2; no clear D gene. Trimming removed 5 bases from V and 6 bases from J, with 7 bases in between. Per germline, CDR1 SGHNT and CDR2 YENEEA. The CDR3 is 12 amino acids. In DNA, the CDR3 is TGTGCCAGCAGCCCTAGTTCCGGGGAGCTGTTTTTT. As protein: CASSPSSGELFF.

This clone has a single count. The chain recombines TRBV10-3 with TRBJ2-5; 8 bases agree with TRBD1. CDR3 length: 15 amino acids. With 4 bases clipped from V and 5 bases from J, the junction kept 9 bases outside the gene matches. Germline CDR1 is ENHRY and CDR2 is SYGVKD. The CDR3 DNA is TGTGCCATCAGTGTAGGGCAGGGGGCCCCGGAGACCCAGTACTTC. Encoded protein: CAISVGQGAPETQYF.

The CDR3 bases are TGTGCCAGCTCATCGTACCAAGAGACCCAGTACTTC. Its protein is CASSSYQETQYF. The V and J genes are TRBV18 and TRBJ2-5; no reliable D call. Germline lookup yields CDR1 KGHSH and CDR2 LQKENI. Trimming took off 5 bases at V and 0 bases at J, with 4 bases between the two ends. The CDR3 consists of 12 residues. Complete variable domain (other parts from reference TRBV18 and TRBJ2-5): NAGVMQNPRHLVRRRGQEARLRCSPMKGHSHVYWYRQLPEEGLKFMVYLQKENIIDESGMPKERFSAEFPKEGPSILRIQQVVRGDSAAYFCASSSYQETQYFGPGTRLLVL.

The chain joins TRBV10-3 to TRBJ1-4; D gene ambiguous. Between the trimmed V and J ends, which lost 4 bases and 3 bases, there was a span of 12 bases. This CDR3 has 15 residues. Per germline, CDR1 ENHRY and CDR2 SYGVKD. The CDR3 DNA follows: TGTGCCATCAGTGCCACCCGGGCGGCTAATGAAAAACTGTTTTTT. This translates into CAISATRAANEKLFF.

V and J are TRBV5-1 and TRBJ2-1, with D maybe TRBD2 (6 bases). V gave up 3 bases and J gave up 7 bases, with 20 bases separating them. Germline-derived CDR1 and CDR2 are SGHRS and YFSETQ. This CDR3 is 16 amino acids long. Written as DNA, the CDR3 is TGCGCCAGCAGCTCCACCGGGACTCTGGTGGGGAATGAGCAGTTCTTC. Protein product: CASSSTGTLVGNEQFF.

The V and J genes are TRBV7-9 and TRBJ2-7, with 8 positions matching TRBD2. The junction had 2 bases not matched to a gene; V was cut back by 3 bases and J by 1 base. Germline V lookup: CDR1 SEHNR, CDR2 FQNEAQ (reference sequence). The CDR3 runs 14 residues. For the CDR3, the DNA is TGTGCCAGCAGCTTTAGCGGGATTTCCTACGAGCAGTACTTC. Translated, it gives CASSFSGISYEQYF.

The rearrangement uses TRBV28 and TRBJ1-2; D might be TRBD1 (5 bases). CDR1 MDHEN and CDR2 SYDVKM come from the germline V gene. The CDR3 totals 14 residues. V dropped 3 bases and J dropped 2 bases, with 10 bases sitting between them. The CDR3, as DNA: TGTGCCAGCAGTTTCCCATGGGGCAACTATGGCTACACCTTC. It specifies CASSFPWGNYGYTF.

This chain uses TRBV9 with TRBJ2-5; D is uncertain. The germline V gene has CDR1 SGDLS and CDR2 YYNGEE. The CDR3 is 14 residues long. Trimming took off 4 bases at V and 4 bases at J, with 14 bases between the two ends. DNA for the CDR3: TGTGCCAGCAGCAACCCGAGGTTCGGAGAGACCCAGTACTTC. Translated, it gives CASSNPRFGETQYF.

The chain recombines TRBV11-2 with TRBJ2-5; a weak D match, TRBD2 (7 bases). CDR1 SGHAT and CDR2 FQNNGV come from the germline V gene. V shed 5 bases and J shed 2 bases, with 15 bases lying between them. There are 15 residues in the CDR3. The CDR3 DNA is TGTGCCAGCAGCCTAGGGGGGGCACGGCAAGAGACCCAGTACTTC. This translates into CASSLGGARQETQYF.

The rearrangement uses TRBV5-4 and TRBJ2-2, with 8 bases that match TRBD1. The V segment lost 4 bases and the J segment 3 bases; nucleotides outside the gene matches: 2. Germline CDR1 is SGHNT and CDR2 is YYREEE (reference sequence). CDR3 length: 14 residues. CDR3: CASSPTGDTGELFF. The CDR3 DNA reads TGTGCCAGCAGCCCGACAGGGGACACCGGGGAGCTGTTTTTT.

The CDR3 reads CASSLPSSGANVLTF. The CDR3 nucleotides read TGTGCCAGCAGCTTGCCGAGCTCTGGGGCCAACGTCCTGACTTTC. This sequence joins TRBV5-8 and TRBJ2-6; D is unclear. Germline loops: CDR1 SGHTS, CDR2 YDEGEE. The CDR3 totals 15 residues. Trimming cost V 1 base and J 0 bases, with 5 bases left between them.

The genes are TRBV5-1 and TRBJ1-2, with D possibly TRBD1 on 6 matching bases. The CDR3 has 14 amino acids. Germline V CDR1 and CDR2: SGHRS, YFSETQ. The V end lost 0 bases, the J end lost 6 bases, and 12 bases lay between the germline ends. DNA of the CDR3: TGCGCCAGCAGCTTGGGTGGACAGCGCGATGGCTACACCTTC. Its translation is CASSLGGQRDGYTF.